This T cell receptor beta chain was sequenced in a study of beta chain features in type 1 diabetes (dated by TCRdb to the late 2010s). With regard to the full study: Mean age, gender distribution, total cell number and subset yield were not different between patients and healthy donors. Whereas all 30 or so donors provided naive and central memory subsets, regulatory and stem cell-like memory subsets were isolated from just 8 patients and roughly 8 healthy donors. A total of 85 million to 140 million sorted cells were examined across all samples, and the number of cells per subset was strongly correlated with RNA yield. The study compared the TCRB repertoires of sorted circulating CD4+ T cell subsets in recently diagnosed type 1 diabetes patients with those in matched healthy donors.

Results and caveats for the whole study, not just this receptor: HLA sub-analyses involved small numbers of individuals, so any influence of HLA type on TCRB rearrangement remained unresolved. Because cDNA was sequenced instead of genomic DNA, highly expressing activated cells could be over-represented, though the groups showed no difference in activation or CD3 levels. At VDJ recombination sites, type 1 diabetes patients had fewer insertions and more deleted nucleotides, which implies abnormalities in thymic rearrangement. Shorter templates might be favored by PCR, yet because patient and control samples were amplified and corrected together, any such skew would affect both groups equally. The naive, central memory and regulatory TCRB repertoires appeared to resemble one another more closely among patients than among healthy donors. In all four CD4+ subsets, TCRB CDR3 length was moderately but significantly shorter in type 1 diabetes patients.

The CDR3, cysteine through phenylalanine, is 13 amino acids long. Just CDR3 DNA is preserved here, 39 bases in frame from base 1. Trimmed from V: 4 bases; trimmed from J: 2 bases; junction bases lacking a gene match: 1. According to the germline V gene (reference sequence), CDR1 reads LNHNV and CDR2 reads YYDKDF. The entire amount of isolated RNA was reverse transcribed using the High Capacity cDNA Reverse Transcription Kit, so the sequenced TCRB transcripts were expressed ones. Deep immunoSEQ sequencing was performed on naive, central memory and regulatory T cell samples, with an average of roughly 3.3 million total reads per sample. Sorted cells were lysed in RLT buffer and RNA was extracted with DNase-treated RNeasy Micro or Mini kits, depending on cell number. Each cell subset was processed separately to prevent cross-contamination, with patient and healthy donor samples processed together. The immunoSEQ multiplex PCR was used to amplify TCRB sequences from cDNA, generating 87-bp fragments that spanned the CDR3 region. Amplicons were sequenced on the Illumina HiSeq platform. In the authors' own workflow: PCR bias was computationally corrected using synthetic template baselines, reads within Hamming distance 2 were collapsed, and singletons that could not be merged were discarded. By aligning reads against IMGT, V, D and J genes, CDR3 length, and insertions or deletions at six rearrangement sites were assigned. Within each subset, clonotype counts were normalized to sorted cell number, and only after that were true diversity and Gini coefficients computed with the tcR R package. The overlap coefficient, calculated on TCRB nucleotide sequences, was used to measure repertoire sharing. Entries here come from immuneACCESS through TCRdb and include only in-frame sequences with V and J called. Some clones fail to appear in such tables; in the studies checked, an unresolved V gene covers under half of the shortfall, and the cause of the remainder is unknown. Clone size and the V and J calls come from that table; the DNA yielded D and trimming. The sample records 400,000 or so clones, around 9.6% of which are singletons. Approximately 0.55% of the sample lies in the top ten.

As regards this clone: The antigen it binds to is not known. No qualities accompany the bases; no much larger clone lies one base away.

Each donor gave one peripheral blood draw, averaging roughly 100 mL, which was collected into heparinised tubes. Naive, central memory, regulatory and stem cell-like memory CD4+ T cells were sorted on a BD FACSAria II using a panel including CD45RO, CCR7, CD25, CD127, CD95 and CD27. Purity was above 95% for every sorted population. Right away, PBMCs were isolated by Lymphoprep density gradient centrifugation and were stained directly, with no culture step. To minimize batch effects, samples were stained and sorted in pairs, one healthy donor with one patient per experiment. The receptor chain draws on TRBV15 and TRBJ2-7; 8 junctional bases match TRBD2. This TCR was recovered from a man younger than 40 with type 1 diabetes. Input material: central memory CD4+ T cells from blood. The CDR3 protein: CATSTGLAYEQYF. At the DNA level, the sequence is TGTGCCACCAGCACGGGACTAGCCTACGAGCAGTACTTC.